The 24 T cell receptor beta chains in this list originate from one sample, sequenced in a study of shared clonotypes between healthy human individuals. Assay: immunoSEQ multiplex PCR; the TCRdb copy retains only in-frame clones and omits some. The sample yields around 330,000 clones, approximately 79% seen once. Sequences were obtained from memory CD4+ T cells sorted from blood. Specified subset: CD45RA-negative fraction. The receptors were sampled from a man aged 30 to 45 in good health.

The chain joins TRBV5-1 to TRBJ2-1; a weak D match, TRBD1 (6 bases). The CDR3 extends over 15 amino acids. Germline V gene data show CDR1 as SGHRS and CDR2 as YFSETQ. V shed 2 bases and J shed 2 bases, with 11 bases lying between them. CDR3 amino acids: CASSFGTPTYNEQFF. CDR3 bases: TGCGCCAGCAGCTTCGGGACACCTACCTACAATGAGCAGTTCTTC.

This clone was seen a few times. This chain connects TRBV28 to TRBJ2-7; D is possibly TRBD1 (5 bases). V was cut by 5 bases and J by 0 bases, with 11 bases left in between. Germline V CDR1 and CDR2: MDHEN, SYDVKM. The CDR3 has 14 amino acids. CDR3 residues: CASSEQAFSYEQYF. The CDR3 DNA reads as TGTGCCAGCAGTGAACAGGCATTCTCCTACGAGCAGTACTTC.

CDR3 nucleotide sequence: TGTGCCAGCAGCTTAGGTCCGGGAGGGCCCTACGAGCAGTACTTC. This gives the protein CASSLGPGGPYEQYF. The chain employs TRBV11-2 and TRBJ2-7; 8 nucleotides align to TRBD2. The CDR3 length is 15 residues. The trim removed 1 base at V and 2 bases at J, leaving 4 bases unmatched. Germline CDR1 reads SGHAT; CDR2 reads FQNNGV.

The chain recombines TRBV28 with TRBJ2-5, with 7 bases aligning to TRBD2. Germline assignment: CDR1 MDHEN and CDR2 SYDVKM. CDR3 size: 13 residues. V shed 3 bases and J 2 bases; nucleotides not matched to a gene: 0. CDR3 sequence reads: CASSFSGQETQYF. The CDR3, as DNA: TGTGCCAGCAGTTTTAGCGGGCAAGAGACCCAGTACTTC.

CDR3 region: CASSRRPLVPETQYF. The CDR3 coding sequence is TGTGCCAGCAGCCGGCGACCTCTCGTCCCAGAGACCCAGTACTTC. The chain uses TRBV11-2 and TRBJ2-5; D ambiguous. Trimming stripped 5 bases from V and 4 bases from J, with 17 bases between. The germline V gene encodes CDR1 SGHAT and CDR2 FQNNGV. The CDR3 is 15 amino acids. Drawing the rest from reference TRBV11-2 and TRBJ2-5, the complete variable domain is EAGVAQSPRYKIIEKRQSVAFWCNPISGHATLYWYQQILGQGPKLLIQFQNNGVVDDSQLPKDRFSAERLKGVDSTLKIQPAKLEDSAVYLCASSRRPLVPETQYFGPGTRLLVL.

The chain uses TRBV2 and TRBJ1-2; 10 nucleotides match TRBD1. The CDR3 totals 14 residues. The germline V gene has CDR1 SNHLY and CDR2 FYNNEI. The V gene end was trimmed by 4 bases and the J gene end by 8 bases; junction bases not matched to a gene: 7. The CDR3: CASSGTGTGVGYTF. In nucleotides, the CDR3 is TGTGCCAGCAGTGGAACCGGGACAGGGGTCGGCTACACCTTC.

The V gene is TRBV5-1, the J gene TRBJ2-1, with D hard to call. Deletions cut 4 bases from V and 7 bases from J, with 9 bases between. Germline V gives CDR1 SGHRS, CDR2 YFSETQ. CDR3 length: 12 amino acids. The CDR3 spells CASSKSANEQFF. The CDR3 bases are TGCGCCAGCAGCAAGAGCGCGAATGAGCAGTTCTTC.

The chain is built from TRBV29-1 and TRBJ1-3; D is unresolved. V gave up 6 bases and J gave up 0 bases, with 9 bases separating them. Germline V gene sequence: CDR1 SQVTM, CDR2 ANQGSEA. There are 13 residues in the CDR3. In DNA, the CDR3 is TGCAGCGTGTCGACATCCTCTGGAAACACCATATATTTT. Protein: CSVSTSSGNTIYF.

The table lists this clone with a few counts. CDR3 nucleotide sequence: TGTGCCAGTAGTCGGGGACAGCTCTATGGCTACACCTTC. Its translation is CASSRGQLYGYTF. The chain recombines TRBV19 with TRBJ1-2; 7 nucleotides align to TRBD1. V lost 5 bases, J lost 4 bases, and 4 bases stayed unmatched. Germline CDR1 LNHDA, CDR2 SQIVND (reference sequence). CDR3 length: 13 amino acids.

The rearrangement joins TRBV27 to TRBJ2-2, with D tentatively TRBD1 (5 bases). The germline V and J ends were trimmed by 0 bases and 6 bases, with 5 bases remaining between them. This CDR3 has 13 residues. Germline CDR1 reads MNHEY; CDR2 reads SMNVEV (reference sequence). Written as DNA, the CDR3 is TGTGCCAGCAGTTTATCGGGGCCCGGGGAGCTGTTTTTT. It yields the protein CASSLSGPGELFF.

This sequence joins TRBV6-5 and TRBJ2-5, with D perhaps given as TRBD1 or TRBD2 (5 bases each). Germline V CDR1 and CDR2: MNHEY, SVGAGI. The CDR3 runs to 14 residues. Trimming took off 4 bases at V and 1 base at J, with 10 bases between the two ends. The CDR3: CASSWGRSQETQYF. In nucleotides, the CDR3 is TGTGCCAGCAGTTGGGGACGGTCCCAAGAGACCCAGTACTTC.

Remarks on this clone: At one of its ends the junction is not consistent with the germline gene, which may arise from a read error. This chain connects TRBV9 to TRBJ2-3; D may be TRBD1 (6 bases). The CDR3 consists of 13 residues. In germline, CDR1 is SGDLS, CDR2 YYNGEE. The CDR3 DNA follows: TGTGCCAGCAGCCTAAATCTCAAGGACAGTCTCCGTTTT. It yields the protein CASSLNLKDSLRF.

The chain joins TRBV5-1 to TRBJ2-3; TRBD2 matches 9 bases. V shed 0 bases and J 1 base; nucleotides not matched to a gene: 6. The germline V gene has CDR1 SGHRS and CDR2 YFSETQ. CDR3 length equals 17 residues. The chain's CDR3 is CASSLGPLAGGTDTQYF. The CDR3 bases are TGCGCCAGCAGCTTGGGACCCTTAGCGGGGGGCACAGATACGCAGTATTTT.

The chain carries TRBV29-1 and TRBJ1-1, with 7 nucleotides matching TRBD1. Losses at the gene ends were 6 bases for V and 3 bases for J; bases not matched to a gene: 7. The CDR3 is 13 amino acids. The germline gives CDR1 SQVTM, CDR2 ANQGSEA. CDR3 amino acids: CSVLTGHDTEAFF. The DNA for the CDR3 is TGCAGCGTCCTGACAGGGCACGACACTGAAGCTTTCTTT.

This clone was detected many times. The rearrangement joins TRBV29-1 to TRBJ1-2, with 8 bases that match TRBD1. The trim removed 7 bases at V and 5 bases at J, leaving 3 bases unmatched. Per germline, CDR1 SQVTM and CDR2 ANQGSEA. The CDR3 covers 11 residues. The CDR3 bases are TGCAGCGCGGGACAGGATTATGGCTACACCTTC. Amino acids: CSAGQDYGYTF.

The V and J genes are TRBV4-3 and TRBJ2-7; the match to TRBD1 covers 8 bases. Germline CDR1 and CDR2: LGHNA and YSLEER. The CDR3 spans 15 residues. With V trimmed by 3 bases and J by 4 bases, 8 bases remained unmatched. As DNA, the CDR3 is TGCGCCAGCAGCCAGAGCCGGGACAGGATGTACGAGCAGTACTTC. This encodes CASSQSRDRMYEQYF.

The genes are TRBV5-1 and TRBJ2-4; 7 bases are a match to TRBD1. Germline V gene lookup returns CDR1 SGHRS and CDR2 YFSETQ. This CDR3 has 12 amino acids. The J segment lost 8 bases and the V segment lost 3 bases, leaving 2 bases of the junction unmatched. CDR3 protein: CASSWDSYIQYF. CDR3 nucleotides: TGCGCCAGCAGCTGGGACAGTTACATTCAGTACTTC.

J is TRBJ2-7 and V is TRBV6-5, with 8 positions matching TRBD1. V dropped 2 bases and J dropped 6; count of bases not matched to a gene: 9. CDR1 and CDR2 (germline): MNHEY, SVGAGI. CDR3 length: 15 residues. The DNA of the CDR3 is TGTGCCAGCAGTTACACGGGACAGGTCGGCTTCGAGCAGTACTTC. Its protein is CASSYTGQVGFEQYF.

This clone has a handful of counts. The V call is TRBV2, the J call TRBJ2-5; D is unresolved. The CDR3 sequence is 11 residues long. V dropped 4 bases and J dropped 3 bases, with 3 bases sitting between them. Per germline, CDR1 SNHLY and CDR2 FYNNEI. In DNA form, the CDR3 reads TGTGCCAGCAGTGCTGAAGAGACCCAGTACTTC. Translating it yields CASSAEETQYF.

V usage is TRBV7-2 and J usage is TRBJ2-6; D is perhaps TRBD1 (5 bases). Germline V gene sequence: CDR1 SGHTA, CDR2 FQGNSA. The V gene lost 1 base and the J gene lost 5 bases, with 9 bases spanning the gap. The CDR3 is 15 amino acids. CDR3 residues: CASSLGQLRANVLTF. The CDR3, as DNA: TGTGCCAGCAGCTTAGGACAGTTAAGGGCCAACGTCCTGACTTTC.

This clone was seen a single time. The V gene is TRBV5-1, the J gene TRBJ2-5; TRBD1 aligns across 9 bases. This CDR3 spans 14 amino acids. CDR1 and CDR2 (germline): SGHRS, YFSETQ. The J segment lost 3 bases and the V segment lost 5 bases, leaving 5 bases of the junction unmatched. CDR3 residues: CASRRDREKETQYF. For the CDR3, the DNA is TGCGCCAGCAGACGGGACAGGGAAAAAGAGACCCAGTACTTC.

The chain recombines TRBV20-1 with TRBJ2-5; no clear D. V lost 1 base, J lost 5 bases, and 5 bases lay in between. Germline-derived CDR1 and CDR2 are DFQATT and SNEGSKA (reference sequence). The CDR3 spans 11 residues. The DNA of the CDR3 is TGCAGTGCTAGAGTTGTGGAGACCCAGTACTTC. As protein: CSARVVETQYF.

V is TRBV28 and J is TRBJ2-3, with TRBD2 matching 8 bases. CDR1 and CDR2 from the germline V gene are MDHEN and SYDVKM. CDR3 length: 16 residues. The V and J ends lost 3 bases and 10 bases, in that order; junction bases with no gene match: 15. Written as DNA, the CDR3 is TGTGCCAGCAGTTTTAACCCAGCGGGAGACTTGGGTGCGCAGTATTTT. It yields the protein CASSFNPAGDLGAQYF.

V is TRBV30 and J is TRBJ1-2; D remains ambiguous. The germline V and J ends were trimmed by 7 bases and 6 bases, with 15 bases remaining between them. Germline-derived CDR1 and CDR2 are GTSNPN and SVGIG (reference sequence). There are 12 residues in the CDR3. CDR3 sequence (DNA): TGTGCCTTCCCGGTGGACGGCCATGGCTACACCTTC. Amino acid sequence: CAFPVDGHGYTF.